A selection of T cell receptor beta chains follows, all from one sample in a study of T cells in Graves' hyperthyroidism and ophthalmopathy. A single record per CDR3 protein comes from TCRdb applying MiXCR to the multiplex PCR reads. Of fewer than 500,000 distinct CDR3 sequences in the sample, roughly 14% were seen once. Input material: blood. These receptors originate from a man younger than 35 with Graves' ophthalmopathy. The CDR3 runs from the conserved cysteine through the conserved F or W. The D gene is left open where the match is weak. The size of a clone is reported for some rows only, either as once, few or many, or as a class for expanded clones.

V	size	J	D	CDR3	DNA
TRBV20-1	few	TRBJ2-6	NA	CSATSGANVLTF	TGCAGTGCAACTTCTGGGGCCAACGTCCTGACTTTC
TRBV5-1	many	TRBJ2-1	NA	CASSGRGPRWSEQFF	TGCGCCAGCAGCGGCCGGGGACCCCGTTGGAGTGAGCAGTTCTTC
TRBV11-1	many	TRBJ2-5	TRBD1	CASSLDREDQETQYF	TGTGCCAGCAGCCTGGACAGGGAGGACCAAGAGACCCAGTACTTC
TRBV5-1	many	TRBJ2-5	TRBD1	CASQNWTGWAETQYF	TGCGCCAGCCAGAATTGGACAGGTTGGGCAGAGACCCAGTACTTC
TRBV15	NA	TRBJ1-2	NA	CATSRGQDNYGYTF	TGTGCCACCAGCAGAGGACAGGACAACTATGGCTACACCTTC
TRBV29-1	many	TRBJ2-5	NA	CSGSAPAQETQYF	TGCAGCGGATCGGCCCCGGCCCAAGAGACCCAGTACTTC
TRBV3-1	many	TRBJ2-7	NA	CASSQGYRQYF	TGTGCCAGCAGCCAGGGATATCGACAGTACTTC
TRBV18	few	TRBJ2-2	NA	CASSPEQLANTGELFF	TGTGCCAGCTCACCGGAACAGCTAGCGAACACCGGGGAGCTGTTTTTT
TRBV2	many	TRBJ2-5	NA	CASLQGRLETQYF	TGTGCCAGCCTTCAGGGGAGGCTTGAGACCCAGTACTTC
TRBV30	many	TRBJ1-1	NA	CASQTVWTEAFF	TGTGCCTCCCAGACCGTTTGGACTGAAGCTTTCTTT
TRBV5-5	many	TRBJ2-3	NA	CASSLRGDDTQYF	TGTGCCAGCAGCTTGAGGGGTGACGATACGCAGTATTTT
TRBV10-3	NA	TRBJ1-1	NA	CAISEGGGMDTEAFF	TGTGCCATCAGTGAGGGGGGGGGGATGGATACTGAAGCTTTCTTT
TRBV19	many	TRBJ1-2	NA	CASRAWQGDGYTF	TGTGCCAGTAGAGCGTGGCAGGGAGATGGCTACACCTTC
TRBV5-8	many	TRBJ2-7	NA	CASSYDSGLSYEQYF	TGTGCCAGCAGCTATGACTCAGGACTCTCCTACGAGCAGTACTTC
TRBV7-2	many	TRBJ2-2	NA	CASSLTHRDGGTGELFF	TGTGCCAGCAGCTTAACCCACAGGGACGGGGGGACCGGGGAGCTGTTTTTT
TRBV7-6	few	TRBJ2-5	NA	CASSSSRNHPLTFETQYF	TGTGCCAGCAGCTCATCCAGAAACCATCCCCTAACTTTCGAGACCCAGTACTTC
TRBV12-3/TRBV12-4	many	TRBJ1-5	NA	CASSQANSNQPQHF	TGTGCCAGCAGTCAAGCCAACAGCAATCAGCCCCAGCATTTT
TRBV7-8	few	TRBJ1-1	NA	CASSFGTPGGTEAFF	TGTGCCAGCAGCTTTGGGACCCCCGGGGGGACTGAAGCTTTCTTT
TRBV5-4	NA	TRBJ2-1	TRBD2	CASSLGTGGPYNEQFF	TGTGCCAGCAGCTTGGGAACGGGAGGGCCCTACAATGAGCAGTTCTTC
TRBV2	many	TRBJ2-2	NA	CASSASHTTGELFF	TGTGCCAGCTCGGCAAGCCACACCACCGGGGAGCTGTTTTTT
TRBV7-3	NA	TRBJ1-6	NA	CASSLTDNSPLHF	TGTGCCAGCAGCTTGACAGATAATTCACCCCTCCACTTT
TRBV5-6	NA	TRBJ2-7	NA	CASSSEGATHVYEQYF	TGTGCCAGCAGCTCGGAGGGGGCCACACATGTCTACGAGCAGTACTTC
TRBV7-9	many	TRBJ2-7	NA	CASSRDSAQRSYEQYF	TGTGCCAGCAGCCGGGACTCCGCCCAGAGATCCTACGAGCAGTACTTC
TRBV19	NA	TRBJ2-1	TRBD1	CASSIAQGEANEQFF	TGTGCCAGTAGTATCGCTCAGGGGGAAGCCAATGAGCAGTTCTTC
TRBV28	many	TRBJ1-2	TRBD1	CASSLLQGSYGYTF	TGTGCCAGCAGTTTATTACAGGGGAGCTATGGCTACACCTTC
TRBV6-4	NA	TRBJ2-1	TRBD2	CASSDSGGDGANEQFF	TGTGCCAGCAGTGACTCCGGGGGGGATGGGGCCAATGAGCAGTTCTTC